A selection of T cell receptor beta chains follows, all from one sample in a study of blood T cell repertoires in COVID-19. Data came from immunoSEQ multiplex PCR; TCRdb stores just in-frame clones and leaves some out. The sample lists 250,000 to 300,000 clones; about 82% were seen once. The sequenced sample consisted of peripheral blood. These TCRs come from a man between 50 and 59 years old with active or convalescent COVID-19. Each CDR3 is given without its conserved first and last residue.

SVEDSMGSLAALYNEQF	TRBV29-1
ASSENYGRENTGELF	TRBV10-1
ATSPYPNYGYT	TRBV28
AISPDRGLSTGELF	TRBV10-3
ASSVSEQYNSPLH	TRBV9
ATSGGVGETQY	TRBV24-1
ASSHLGGEQF	TRBV12-3/TRBV12-4
ASSLQGSYNSPLH	TRBV7-9
ASSPTGQVEKLF	TRBV5-1
ASSLGGAGTHYGYT	TRBV28
ATSRIGSGPYNEQF	TRBV15
ATTDYGGSTYNEQF	TRBV6-6
ASSQGMTPIYEQY	TRBV4-1